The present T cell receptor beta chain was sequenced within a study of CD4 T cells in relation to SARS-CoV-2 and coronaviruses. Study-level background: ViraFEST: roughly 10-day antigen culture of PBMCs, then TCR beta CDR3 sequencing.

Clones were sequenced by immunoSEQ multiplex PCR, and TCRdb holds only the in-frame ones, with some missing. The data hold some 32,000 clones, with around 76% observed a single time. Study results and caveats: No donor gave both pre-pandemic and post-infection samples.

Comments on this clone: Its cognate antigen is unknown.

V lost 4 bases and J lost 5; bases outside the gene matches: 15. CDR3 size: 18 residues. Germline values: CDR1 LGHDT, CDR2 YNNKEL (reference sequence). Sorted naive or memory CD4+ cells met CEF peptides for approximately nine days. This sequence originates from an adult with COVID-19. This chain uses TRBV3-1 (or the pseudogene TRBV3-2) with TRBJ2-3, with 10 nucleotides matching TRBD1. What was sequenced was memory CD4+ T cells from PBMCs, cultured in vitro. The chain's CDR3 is CASSLSRDRGRFRDTQYF. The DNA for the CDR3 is TGTGCCAGCAGCCTTTCCCGGGACAGGGGTCGGTTTCGAGATACGCAGTATTTT.